A selection of T cell receptor beta chains follows, all from one sample in a study of T cell responses to AZD1222 COVID-19 vaccine. The data were produced by immunoSEQ multiplex PCR, yet TCRdb's version contains in-frame clones alone and is incomplete. Here the sample spans 110,000 or so clones, approximately 90% being singletons. Sample: peripheral blood, taken on day 0 of AZD1222 vaccination. All receptors derive from an adult in good health. Each CDR3 is given with its conserved first and last residue. The order of the fields is V gene, D gene, clone size, J gene, CDR3 protein, CDR3 DNA. D genes are given only for firm matches. For some rows the clone size is stated as once, few or many, or as a class when expanded; others skip it.

TRBV6-5	.	.	TRBJ2-7	CASSYQGVSYEQYF	TGTGCCAGCAGTTATCAAGGGGTCTCCTACGAGCAGTACTTC
TRBV9	.	.	TRBJ1-5	CASSPSYSNQPQHF	TGTGCCAGCAGCCCTAGCTATAGCAATCAGCCCCAGCATTTT
TRBV6-5	.	few	TRBJ1-1	CASSYRDGKNTEAFF	TGTGCCAGCAGTTACCGGGACGGTAAGAACACTGAAGCTTTCTTT
TRBV6-2/TRBV6-3	.	.	TRBJ1-1	CASSYIGGAEAFF	TGTGCCAGCAGTTACATAGGAGGCGCTGAAGCTTTCTTT
TRBV10-1	.	once	TRBJ2-1	CASSESSRPGSEQFF	TGCGCCAGCAGTGAGTCCAGCCGTCCAGGGTCGGAGCAGTTCTTC
TRBV14	.	.	TRBJ1-2	CASSQDATYGYTF	TGTGCCAGCAGCCAAGACGCGACCTATGGCTACACCTTC
TRBV14	TRBD1	.	TRBJ2-1	CASSPGQGYNEQFF	TGTGCCAGCAGCCCGGGACAGGGCTACAATGAGCAGTTCTTC
TRBV30	TRBD2	.	TRBJ2-3	CAWSVGTSGTDTQYF	TGTGCCTGGAGTGTAGGGACTAGCGGGACAGATACGCAGTATTTT
TRBV3-1/TRBV3-2	TRBD1	once	TRBJ1-4	CASRLGGAGEKLFF	TGTGCCAGCAGGCTAGGGGGCGCCGGTGAAAAACTGTTTTTT
TRBV5-1	TRBD2	.	TRBJ2-7	CASSVPNETSGRAIFHEQYF	TGCGCCAGCAGCGTGCCCAATGAGACTAGCGGGAGGGCAATTTTCCACGAGCAGTACTTC
TRBV19	TRBD1	.	TRBJ1-4	CASPDRDNEKLFF	TGTGCCAGTCCGGACAGGGATAATGAAAAACTGTTTTTT
TRBV20-1	.	.	TRBJ2-5	CSASEQTQYF	TGCAGTGCTAGTGAGCAGACCCAGTACTTC
TRBV6-4	.	.	TRBJ2-1	CATSRDPGYNEQFF	TGTGCCACCAGCCGGGACCCGGGCTACAATGAGCAGTTCTTC
TRBV18	TRBD2	.	TRBJ2-3	CASSRTGTSGYTDTQYF	TGTGCCAGCTCGCGGACTGGGACTAGCGGGTACACAGATACGCAGTATTTT
TRBV27	.	few	TRBJ1-4	CASSLSYRLLNEKLFF	TGTGCCAGCAGTTTAAGTTATAGACTCCTGAATGAAAAACTGTTTTTT
TRBV30	.	once	TRBJ1-2	CAWSVLVGGYTF	TGTGCCTGGAGTGTCTTAGTCGGTGGCTACACCTTC
TRBV6-5	TRBD2	.	TRBJ2-7	CASSYWGGESSYEQYF	TGTGCCAGCAGTTACTGGGGAGGGGAGAGCTCCTACGAGCAGTACTTC
TRBV7-9	.	.	TRBJ2-7	CASSFGGGSSYEQYF	TGTGCCAGCAGCTTCGGGGGTGGGTCGTCCTACGAGCAGTACTTC
TRBV5-4	.	once	TRBJ1-2	CASSLGPESYGYTF	TGTGCCAGCAGCTTGGGACCGGAATCTTATGGCTACACCTTC
TRBV19	.	.	TRBJ1-1	CASQRRNTEAFF	TGTGCCAGCCAGCGCCGGAACACTGAAGCTTTCTTT
TRBV6-2/TRBV6-3	.	once	TRBJ1-1	CASSYYWVGGTEAFF	TGTGCCAGCAGTTACTATTGGGTGGGTGGCACTGAAGCTTTCTTT
TRBV6-5	.	.	TRBJ1-5	CASSYGFGGNQPQHF	TGTGCCAGCAGTTACGGGTTTGGTGGCAATCAGCCCCAGCATTTT
TRBV6-5	.	.	TRBJ1-2	CASSRGGNYGYTF	TGTGCCAGCAGTAGGGGGGGTAACTATGGCTACACCTTC
TRBV6-5	.	.	TRBJ2-7	CASSWGPSEHYEQYF	TGTGCCAGCAGTTGGGGACCGTCCGAACACTACGAGCAGTACTTC
TRBV5-5	.	few	TRBJ1-2	CASSMLMTANYGYTF	TGTGCCAGCAGCATGTTAATGACGGCTAACTATGGCTACACCTTC
TRBV18	.	.	TRBJ2-1	CASSPSGDPTYNEQFF	TGTGCCAGCTCCCCCTCGGGGGACCCCACGTACAATGAGCAGTTCTTC
TRBV7-8	.	once	TRBJ2-7	CASSRYGGQRRSTYEQYF	TGTGCCAGCAGCCGATACGGGGGGCAAAGGCGTAGTACCTACGAGCAGTACTTC
TRBV7-8	.	.	TRBJ2-7	CASSLVAGQTYEQYF	TGTGCCAGCAGCTTAGTCGCGGGCCAGACCTACGAGCAGTACTTC
TRBV19	.	.	TRBJ2-5	CASSIPERETQYF	TGTGCCAGTAGTATCCCCGAACGGGAGACCCAGTACTTC
TRBV5-1	.	.	TRBJ1-1	CASSTQEGHTEAFF	TGCGCCAGCAGCACCCAGGAGGGGCACACTGAAGCTTTCTTT
TRBV5-1	.	.	TRBJ1-4	CASRGIYRATNEKLFF	TGCGCCAGCCGAGGAATTTACAGAGCAACTAATGAAAAACTGTTTTTT
TRBV6-5	.	.	TRBJ1-6	CASRPLGGASSPLHF	TGTGCCAGCAGACCCTTAGGGGGGGCGAGTTCACCCCTCCACTTT
TRBV11-2	TRBD2	.	TRBJ2-5	CASSFGTNQETQYF	TGTGCCAGCAGCTTCGGGACTAACCAAGAGACCCAGTACTTC
TRBV6-5	.	.	TRBJ2-2	CASSYSDTNTGELFF	TGTGCCAGCAGTTACTCCGATACGAACACCGGGGAGCTGTTTTTT
TRBV7-9	.	.	TRBJ1-2	CASSPREDFYGYTF	TGTGCCAGCAGCCCGCGGGAAGATTTTTATGGCTACACCTTC
TRBV27	TRBD1	.	TRBJ1-2	CASSLYDRGHGGYTF	TGTGCCAGCAGTTTATACGACAGGGGGCACGGTGGCTACACCTTC
TRBV6-2/TRBV6-3	TRBD1	.	TRBJ1-2	CASSYLWTGGNGYTF	TGTGCCAGCAGTTACCTTTGGACAGGGGGTAATGGCTACACCTTC
TRBV5-1	TRBD1	.	TRBJ1-2	CASSSDRVTNYGYTF	TGCGCCAGCAGCTCCGACAGGGTAACTAACTATGGCTACACCTTC
TRBV30	.	.	TRBJ2-2	CAWSHGLGTGELFF	TGTGCCTGGAGTCATGGGCTTGGGACCGGGGAGCTGTTTTTT
TRBV11-2	TRBD1	.	TRBJ2-7	CASSPGTASYEQYF	TGTGCCAGCAGCCCGGGGACAGCCTCCTACGAGCAGTACTTC
TRBV27	.	.	TRBJ1-5	CASKPGGNQPQHF	TGTGCCAGCAAACCGGGGGGCAATCAGCCCCAGCATTTT
TRBV5-1	TRBD1	once	TRBJ2-5	CASSLGQGKETQYF	TGCGCCAGCAGCTTGGGACAGGGAAAAGAGACCCAGTACTTC
TRBV3-1/TRBV3-2	TRBD2	once	TRBJ2-1	CASSHNLDWEAGGEQFF	TGTGCCAGCAGTCACAACCTAGACTGGGAGGCGGGGGGGGAGCAGTTCTTC
TRBV27	.	.	TRBJ1-5	CASSWGTNQPQHF	TGTGCCAGCAGTTGGGGGACCAATCAGCCCCAGCATTTT
TRBV19	.	.	TRBJ1-1	CASIGSDRKAFF	TGTGCCAGTATAGGGAGCGACAGGAAAGCTTTCTTT
TRBV12-3/TRBV12-4	.	.	TRBJ2-1	CASSESRYEQFF	TGTGCCAGCAGTGAGAGTAGGTATGAGCAGTTCTTC
TRBV5-4	.	.	TRBJ1-2	CASSLGGGNYGYTF	TGTGCCAGCAGCTTGGGGGGGGGAAACTATGGCTACACCTTC
TRBV6-5	.	few	TRBJ1-5	CASSRGGRDQPQHF	TGTGCCAGCAGCCGGGGGGGGAGGGATCAGCCCCAGCATTTT
TRBV10-3	TRBD1	.	TRBJ2-3	CAIAGTGGLADTQYF	TGTGCCATCGCCGGGACAGGGGGCTTGGCAGATACGCAGTATTTT
TRBV7-2	.	.	TRBJ2-2	CASSPSGAITGELFF	TGTGCCAGCAGCCCTTCGGGGGCAATCACCGGGGAGCTGTTTTTT
TRBV12-3/TRBV12-4	.	few	TRBJ1-2	CASSLGGRRGYTF	TGTGCCAGCAGTTTAGGCGGCAGGCGGGGCTACACCTTC
TRBV7-9	.	.	TRBJ2-3	CASSPDGPHTQYF	TGTGCCAGCAGCCCCGACGGACCGCATACGCAGTATTTT
TRBV19	TRBD2	few	TRBJ2-3	CASSLGLAGGLDTQYF	TGTGCCAGTAGTCTCGGACTAGCGGGGGGGCTCGATACGCAGTATTTT
TRBV7-2	.	.	TRBJ2-7	CASSLAGSYEQYF	TGTGCCAGCAGCTTAGCCGGAAGCTACGAGCAGTACTTC
TRBV3-1/TRBV3-2	TRBD2	.	TRBJ2-1	CASSVLAGGAYNEQFF	TGTGCCAGCAGCGTACTAGCGGGAGGGGCCTACAATGAGCAGTTCTTC
TRBV18	TRBD1	.	TRBJ1-2	CASSPEGQGSGYTF	TGTGCCAGCTCACCGGAGGGACAGGGAAGCGGCTACACCTTC
TRBV10-3	.	.	TRBJ1-2	CAISEEGRNGYTF	TGTGCCATCAGTGAAGAGGGTAGGAATGGCTACACCTTC
TRBV7-9	TRBD1	.	TRBJ1-1	CASSLGQGTTEAFF	TGTGCCAGCAGCTTGGGACAGGGGACCACTGAAGCTTTCTTT
TRBV5-4	TRBD1	.	TRBJ1-6	CASSLVGGGGGSPLHF	TGTGCCAGCAGCTTGGTAGGGGGCGGTGGGGGTTCACCCCTCCACTTT